The 28 T cell receptor beta chains listed next were all sequenced from one sample in a study of control samples from healthy donors and cancer patients. Sequencing used immunoSEQ multiplex PCR; TCRdb keeps in-frame clones, though not all of them. The sample records under 80,000 clones, 80% to 95% being singletons. The sample comprised PBMCs. The receptors were sampled from a middle-aged woman with lung cancer.

V is TRBV7-9 and J is TRBJ2-7; 7 nucleotides match TRBD1. CDR3 length: 14 amino acids. From germline, CDR1 is SEHNR and CDR2 FQNEAQ (reference sequence). Germline trimming cut 7 bases from V and 5 bases from J; bases unmatched to any gene: 11. CDR3 bases: TGTGCCAGCACCCACCGGGACAGACTTAACGAGCAGTACTTC. It specifies CASTHRDRLNEQYF.

The V gene is TRBV11-2, the J gene TRBJ2-5; D may be TRBD1 or TRBD2 (5 bases each). The germline CDR1 and CDR2 sequences are SGHAT and FQNNGV. Trimming cost V 2 bases and J 5 bases, with 6 bases left between them. The CDR3 has 12 amino acids. The CDR3 protein is CASSLWGETQYF. The DNA of the CDR3 is TGTGCCAGCAGCTTATGGGGGGAGACCCAGTACTTC.

The chain couples TRBV12-3 or TRBV12-4 to TRBJ1-5; D unresolved. V lost 5 bases to trimming and J lost 6 bases, with 11 bases between them. The CDR3 spans 13 residues. CDR3 residues: CASSVSEGQPQHF. The DNA for the CDR3 is TGTGCCAGCAGTGTATCAGAGGGTCAGCCCCAGCATTTT.

V is TRBV9 and J is TRBJ1-4; D is unresolved. CDR1 is SGDLS, CDR2 YYNGEE, per germline. The CDR3 runs to 17 residues. V lost 3 bases to trimming and J lost 7 bases, with 22 bases between them. The CDR3 DNA is TGTGCCAGCAGCGCCTTAGACGGAAACCTAGCGGGTGAAAAACTGTTTTTT. Translating gives CASSALDGNLAGEKLFF. Variable domain in full (rest from reference TRBV9 and TRBJ1-4): DSGVTQTPKHLITATGQRVTLRCSPRSGDLSVYWYQQSLDQGLQFLIQYYNGEERAKGNILERFSAQQFPDLHSELNLSSLELGDSALYFCASSALDGNLAGEKLFFGSGTQLSVL.

The chain links TRBV6-2 or TRBV6-3 to TRBJ2-3; perhaps TRBD2 as D (6 bases). Trimming took 4 bases from V and 4 from J, leaving 21 bases between them. The germline gives CDR1 MNHEY, CDR2 SVGEGT. The CDR3 covers 17 residues. This chain's CDR3 is CASSSSLGFGGPDTQYF. CDR3 sequence (DNA): TGTGCCAGCAGTTCATCCCTCGGCTTCGGGGGACCAGATACGCAGTATTTT.

CDR3 residues: CASSEQPSSYNEQFF. The CDR3 DNA sequence: TGTGCCAGCAGTGAACAGCCCAGCTCCTACAATGAGCAGTTCTTC. This chain joins TRBV2 and TRBJ2-1; D remains unclear. The V end was cut by 2 bases, the J end by 0 bases, with 8 bases between. This CDR3 is built from 15 residues. CDR1 is SNHLY, CDR2 FYNNEI, per germline.

In this sample, this clone turned up a few times. The chain recombines TRBV11-2 with TRBJ2-2; possibly TRBD2 for D (5 bases). Per the germline V gene, CDR1 is SGHAT and CDR2 is FQNNGV. V was clipped by 6 bases and J by 7 bases, with 21 bases between them. The CDR3 spans 16 residues. CDR3 sequence (DNA): TGTGCCAGCAGTAGCAGTCTGGGAGAGGATGGCGGGGAGCTGTTTTTT. Translated, it gives CASSSSLGEDGGELFF.

V usage is TRBV14 and J usage is TRBJ2-5, with a tentative D call TRBD1 (7 bases). This CDR3 comprises 19 residues. Per germline, CDR1 SGHDN and CDR2 FVKESK. V gave up 5 bases and J gave up 0 bases, with 25 bases separating them. The CDR3, as DNA: TGTGCCAGCAGCTTTTCCAGGGGGACCGCTACGGGGGACCAAGAGACCCAGTACTTC. It encodes CASSFSRGTATGDQETQYF.

The chain is built from TRBV7-8 and TRBJ2-3; 10 nucleotides agree with TRBD1. Germline trimming cut 5 bases from V and 6 bases from J; bases unmatched to any gene: 5. The CDR3 covers 14 residues. Per germline, CDR1 SGHVS and CDR2 FQNEAQ. CDR3 sequence reads: CASSQDRGMDTQYF. CDR3 in DNA: TGTGCCAGCAGCCAGGACAGGGGGATGGATACGCAGTATTTT.

The sample holds a few counts of this clone. Other DNA variants within this sample encode the same CDR3. This chain uses TRBV29-1 with TRBJ2-2, with TRBD1 matching over 8 bases. The CDR3 is 12 amino acids. V lost 6 bases and J lost 3; bases outside the gene matches: 0. Germline CDR1 reads SQVTM; CDR2 reads ANQGSEA. CDR3 residues: CSVDRDTGELFF. In DNA, the CDR3 is TGCAGCGTGGACAGGGACACCGGGGAGCTGTTTTTT.

This chain links TRBV5-1 with TRBJ1-1, with D hard to call. The CDR3 spans 16 residues. V gave up 0 bases and J gave up 3 bases, with 15 bases separating them. Germline V gene sequence: CDR1 SGHRS, CDR2 YFSETQ. The CDR3 DNA reads as TGCGCCAGCAGCTTGGAGAGAGGCGGCGGGGACACTGAAGCTTTCTTT. This encodes CASSLERGGGDTEAFF.

J is TRBJ1-4 and V is TRBV19, with 7 bases lining up with TRBD1. V lost 6 bases and J lost 0; bases outside the gene matches: 4. CDR1 and CDR2 (germline): LNHDA, SQIVND (reference sequence). The CDR3 has 15 amino acids. The CDR3 DNA reads as TGTGCCAGTAGGGGACAGATAGCAACTAATGAAAAACTGTTTTTT. It is translated as CASRGQIATNEKLFF.

The V and J genes are TRBV4-1 and TRBJ2-1; D is unresolved. The CDR3 consists of 12 residues. Germline V gives CDR1 MGHRA, CDR2 YSYEKL. V lost 0 bases and J 15 bases, leaving 12 bases between the germline ends. The CDR3 nucleotides are TGCGCCAGCAGCCAAGATGGAGTCGGGTGGTTCTTC. Its translation: CASSQDGVGWFF.

This sequence joins TRBV5-1 and TRBJ2-1, with TRBD2 matching 8 bases. The length of the CDR3 is 20 residues. V dropped 1 base and J dropped 0; count of bases not matched to a gene: 15. Germline V gives CDR1 SGHRS, CDR2 YFSETQ. CDR3 region: CASSLRAGTSEGRSYNEQFF. Written as DNA, the CDR3 is TGCGCCAGCAGCTTGAGAGCCGGGACTAGTGAGGGCCGCTCCTACAATGAGCAGTTCTTC.

The gene calls are TRBV6-5 and TRBJ1-1; TRBD1 aligns across 10 bases. The junction had 5 bases not matched to a gene; V was cut back by 5 bases and J by 5 bases. CDR1 and CDR2 (germline): MNHEY, SVGAGI. This CDR3 has 14 amino acids. In DNA form, the CDR3 reads TGTGCCAGCAGTACGACAGGGGGCGGGACTGAAGCTTTCTTT. Protein product: CASSTTGGGTEAFF.

V usage is TRBV12-5 and J usage is TRBJ2-7; no definite D call. CDR3 length: 13 residues. Germline V gene data show CDR1 as LGHNT and CDR2 as FRNRAP. Trimming took off 6 bases at V and 1 base at J, with 10 bases between the two ends. DNA of the CDR3: TGTGCTAGTGGCCTCGGTACTTCCTACGAGCAGTACTTC. Translating gives CASGLGTSYEQYF.

The chain couples TRBV6-5 to TRBJ1-1; 8 bases are shared with TRBD1. The CDR3 spans 15 residues. The junction had 9 bases not matched to a gene; V was cut back by 6 bases and J by 3 bases. Per the germline V gene, CDR1 is MNHEY and CDR2 is SVGAGI. The CDR3 region is CASRGTGVGDTEAFF. CDR3 nucleotide sequence: TGTGCCAGCAGGGGGACAGGAGTGGGGGACACTGAAGCTTTCTTT.

The chain carries TRBV7-2 and TRBJ1-5; D possibly corresponds to TRBD1 (6 bases). The germline V and J ends were trimmed by 3 bases and 7 bases, with 16 bases remaining between them. This CDR3 is 15 amino acids long. Per germline, CDR1 SGHTA and CDR2 FQGNSA. The CDR3 sequence is CASSFGRPGDQPQHF. DNA for the CDR3: TGTGCCAGCAGCTTTGGCCGCCCAGGGGACCAGCCCCAGCATTTT.

The chain is built from TRBV6-5 and TRBJ2-1; possibly TRBD2 for D (5 bases). V lost 6 bases to trimming and J lost 7 bases, with 19 bases between them. Germline-derived CDR1 and CDR2 are MNHEY and SVGAGI. The CDR3 loop spans 15 amino acids. The CDR3 loop is CASSLGRPRGNEQFF. In nucleotides, the CDR3 is TGTGCCAGCAGCCTTGGACGCCCCCGAGGGAATGAGCAGTTCTTC.

The J gene is TRBJ1-1, the V gene TRBV2; D not certain. The CDR3 has 14 residues. Germline V gene sequence: CDR1 SNHLY, CDR2 FYNNEI. The V gene lost 6 bases and the J gene lost 1 base, with 12 bases spanning the gap. The CDR3 protein is CASSLLEQNTEAFF. The CDR3, as DNA: TGTGCCAGCAGCTTACTGGAACAGAACACTGAAGCTTTCTTT.

The chain combines TRBV13 with TRBJ2-7, with TRBD2 matching over 7 bases. The V and J ends lost 2 bases and 4 bases, in that order; junction bases with no gene match: 5. The CDR3 is 14 amino acids. The germline V gene encodes CDR1 PRHDT and CDR2 FYEKMQ (reference sequence). The CDR3 region is CASSLPGGSYEQYF. CDR3 coding DNA: TGTGCCAGCAGCTTACCGGGGGGTTCGTACGAGCAGTACTTC.

The rearrangement links TRBV3-1 (or the pseudogene TRBV3-2) to TRBJ1-6, with TRBD1 as a possible D gene (6 bases). This CDR3 region has 15 residues. Germline V gives CDR1 LGHDT, CDR2 YNNKEL (reference sequence). V lost 4 bases to trimming and J lost 1 base, with 8 bases between them. The CDR3 sequence: CASSLGGSYNSPLHF. The CDR3 DNA sequence: TGTGCCAGCAGCCTAGGGGGTTCCTATAATTCACCCCTCCACTTT.

V is TRBV29-1 and J is TRBJ2-3; D call uncertain. The CDR3 is 13 residues long. Germline CDR1 and CDR2: SQVTM and ANQGSEA. With 2 bases removed from V and 4 bases from J, the gap between germline ends came to 10 bases. CDR3 bases: TGCAGCGTTGAAAATTTCTCACCAGATACGCAGTATTTT. Amino acid sequence: CSVENFSPDTQYF.

The chain links TRBV25-1 to TRBJ1-2; D call uncertain. Germline CDR1 reads MGHDK; CDR2 reads SYGVNS. The length of the CDR3 is 13 residues. Trimming took off 2 bases at V and 8 bases at J, with 12 bases between the two ends. The CDR3 DNA reads as TGTGCCAGCAGTGAAGCCCCCACATGGGGCTACACCTTC. Translating gives CASSEAPTWGYTF.

This chain joins TRBV5-4 and TRBJ2-1, with D perhaps TRBD1 (6 bases). The CDR3 sequence is 13 residues long. V was pared by 2 bases and J by 8 bases, with 11 bases between. Germline values: CDR1 SGHNT, CDR2 YYREEE (reference sequence). The CDR3 loop reads CASSFRGTDEQFF. The CDR3 DNA is TGTGCCAGCAGCTTTAGGGGGACCGATGAGCAGTTCTTC.

The V gene is TRBV7-9, the J gene TRBJ2-5; no reliable D call. The V and J ends lost 3 bases and 5 bases respectively, with 10 bases between them. CDR3 length equals 13 residues. The germline CDR1 and CDR2 sequences are SEHNR and FQNEAQ (reference sequence). The CDR3, as DNA: TGTGCCAGCAGCTTTCCCCCTAACGAGACCCAGTACTTC. Protein product: CASSFPPNETQYF.

The chain is built from TRBV12-3 or TRBV12-4 and TRBJ2-3, with D unclear. The CDR3 runs 13 residues. The V end lost 7 bases, the J end lost 0 bases, and 8 bases lay between the germline ends. The CDR3 spells CASTLGSTDTQYF. CDR3 in DNA: TGTGCCAGCACCCTCGGTAGCACAGATACGCAGTATTTT.

The genes are TRBV28 and TRBJ2-5; 7 positions match TRBD1. The V gene end was trimmed by 1 base and the J gene end by 6 bases; junction bases not matched to a gene: 11. The CDR3 consists of 16 residues. CDR1 and CDR2 from the germline V gene are MDHEN and SYDVKM. This chain's CDR3 is CASSLSASGGMKTQYF. CDR3 DNA sequence: TGTGCCAGCAGTTTATCGGCATCAGGGGGTATGAAGACCCAGTACTTC.